This T cell receptor (beta chain) appears in the sequencing data of a study of response to subunit inactivated influenza vaccine. Findings of the study overall: T cells newly recruited by each seasonal influenza vaccination are few, the authors suggested.

As for this clonotype: Antigen specificity is unknown.

TCRdb fed the RT-PCR reads into MiXCR, producing one record per CDR3 protein. Altogether some 500,000 distinct CDR3 sequences are present, about 25% being singletons, with the ten largest covering over 1.5%. Here the sequenced sample was CD4+ T cells sorted from PBMCs, taken 4 to 6 days after vaccination. The source is a man aged 50 or older who received an inactivated influenza vaccine.

The chain's CDR3 is CASSQDLVQARFGSGYTF. The CDR3 region has the DNA TGCGCCAGCAGCCAAGATTTAGTTCAGGCCAGGTTCGGATCTGGCTACACCTTC. This chain joins TRBV4-3 and TRBJ1-2; unclear D gene. V was cut by 0 bases and J by 7 bases, with 24 bases left in between. The CDR3 extends over 18 amino acids. Per germline, CDR1 LGHNA and CDR2 YSLEER.